These T cell receptor beta chains were read from a single sample in a study of neoadjuvant nivolumab and ipilimumab in lung cancer. Profiled with immunoSEQ multiplex PCR; TCRdb holds only in-frame clones, not every one. The sample records 39,000 or so clones, roughly 87% being singletons. Source: peripheral blood, taken before neoadjuvant nivolumab, alone or with ipilimumab. The receptors originated from an adult with non-small cell lung cancer. Each CDR3 is given with its conserved first and last residue. The order of the fields is J gene, V gene, CDR3 length, clone size, D gene, CDR3 protein, CDR3 DNA. The D gene is left open where the match is weak. A row's size may be missing; if present it is once, few, many or a size class.

J: TRBJ2-1
V: TRBV5-1
length: 14
size: .
D: TRBD1
CDR3: CASSLGQGYDEQFF
DNA: TGCGCCAGCAGCTTGGGACAGGGGTATGATGAGCAGTTCTTC

J: TRBJ1-1
V: TRBV19
length: 12
size: .
D: .
CDR3: CASKGPGTEAFF
DNA: TGTGCCAGTAAGGGACCGGGGACTGAAGCTTTCTTT

J: TRBJ1-5
V: TRBV9
length: 14
size: .
D: .
CDR3: CASSVSESNQPQHF
DNA: TGTGCCAGCAGCGTTTCCGAAAGCAATCAGCCCCAGCATTTT

J: TRBJ2-3
V: TRBV5-1
length: 16
size: .
D: TRBD1
CDR3: CASSSGQVLGTDTQYF
DNA: TGCGCCAGCAGCTCAGGACAGGTTTTGGGCACAGATACGCAGTATTTT

J: TRBJ2-2
V: TRBV18
length: 14
size: .
D: .
CDR3: CASSSSQGTGELFF
DNA: TGTGCCAGCTCATCATCACAGGGAACCGGGGAGCTGTTTTTT

J: TRBJ2-7
V: TRBV19
length: 15
size: .
D: .
CDR3: CASTRAGTPPHEQYF
DNA: TGTGCCAGTACCCGAGCAGGAACTCCCCCCCACGAGCAGTACTTC

J: TRBJ2-7
V: TRBV18
length: 13
size: .
D: .
CDR3: CASSQGNSYEQYF
DNA: TGTGCCAGCTCACAGGGCAACTCCTACGAGCAGTACTTC

J: TRBJ1-2
V: TRBV5-5
length: 13
size: .
D: TRBD1
CDR3: CASSLVDRAGYTF
DNA: TGTGCCAGCAGCTTGGTGGACAGGGCTGGCTACACCTTC

J: TRBJ1-3
V: TRBV9
length: 15
size: .
D: .
CDR3: CASSVGGTAGNTIYF
DNA: TGTGCCAGCAGCGTGGGGGGCACAGCTGGAAACACCATATATTTT

J: TRBJ1-2
V: TRBV25-1
length: 15
size: .
D: TRBD1
CDR3: CASSTRTGGRYGYTF
DNA: TGTGCCAGCAGTACACGGACAGGGGGGCGGTATGGCTACACCTTC

J: TRBJ2-5
V: TRBV27
length: 15
size: .
D: TRBD2
CDR3: CASSPLAGALETQYF
DNA: TGTGCCAGCAGTCCGCTAGCGGGAGCTTTAGAGACCCAGTACTTC

J: TRBJ2-7
V: TRBV5-5
length: 15
size: few
D: .
CDR3: CASTAGWGVTYEQYF
DNA: TGTGCCAGCACCGCGGGGTGGGGGGTAACCTACGAGCAGTACTTC

J: TRBJ1-4
V: TRBV6-1
length: 14
size: .
D: .
CDR3: CASSDGQSNEKLFF
DNA: TGTGCCAGCAGTGACGGACAGAGTAATGAAAAACTGTTTTTT

J: TRBJ2-7
V: TRBV5-1
length: 13
size: .
D: .
CDR3: CASSLGIAYEQYF
DNA: TGCGCCAGCAGCTTGGGTATCGCCTACGAGCAGTACTTC

J: TRBJ1-5
V: TRBV7-9
length: 14
size: once
D: TRBD1
CDR3: CASSLGGTDQPQHF
DNA: TGTGCCAGCAGCTTGGGGGGGACAGATCAGCCCCAGCATTTT

J: TRBJ2-7
V: TRBV30
length: 17
size: .
D: TRBD1
CDR3: CAWTGKPGTGVSWEQYF
DNA: TGTGCCTGGACAGGGAAACCCGGGACAGGGGTCTCCTGGGAGCAGTACTTC

J: TRBJ2-2
V: TRBV7-2
length: 17
size: .
D: TRBD2
CDR3: CASSRRGGGSGTGELFF
DNA: TGTGCCAGCAGCCGCCGGGGTGGCGGGAGTGGGACCGGGGAGCTGTTTTTT

J: TRBJ2-7
V: TRBV28
length: 14
size: few
D: .
CDR3: CASSPYTGEVEQYF
DNA: TGTGCCAGCAGTCCCTATACGGGAGAAGTTGAGCAGTACTTC

J: TRBJ2-3
V: TRBV7-9
length: 16
size: .
D: .
CDR3: CASSPPFRQGADTQYF
DNA: TGTGCCAGCAGCCCTCCATTCAGGCAGGGCGCAGATACGCAGTATTTT

J: TRBJ2-2
V: TRBV6-6
length: 12
size: once
D: .
CDR3: CASNNPTGELFF
DNA: TGTGCCAGCAATAACCCCACCGGGGAGCTGTTTTTT

J: TRBJ1-1
V: TRBV7-9
length: 13
size: once
D: .
CDR3: CASSLGPVYEAFF
DNA: TGTGCCAGCAGCTTAGGTCCTGTTTATGAAGCTTTCTTT

J: TRBJ1-1
V: TRBV5-1
length: 15
size: .
D: .
CDR3: CASSLEFYRATEAFF
DNA: TGCGCCAGCAGCTTGGAATTTTACCGCGCCACTGAAGCTTTCTTT

J: TRBJ2-6
V: TRBV29-1
length: 13
size: once
D: .
CDR3: CSVDDSGANVLTF
DNA: TGCAGCGTTGATGACTCTGGGGCCAACGTCCTGACTTTC

J: TRBJ2-7
V: TRBV12-5
length: 13
size: once
D: .
CDR3: CASGLGGTYEQYF
DNA: TGTGCTAGTGGTTTAGGGGGAACCTACGAGCAGTACTTC

J: TRBJ2-2
V: TRBV7-6
length: 15
size: once
D: .
CDR3: CASSQARGISGELFF
DNA: TGTGCCAGCAGCCAAGCTCGGGGTATTTCCGGGGAGCTGTTTTTT

J: TRBJ2-1
V: TRBV30
length: 12
size: .
D: TRBD2
CDR3: CAWSPGGGEQFF
DNA: TGTGCCTGGAGCCCGGGGGGAGGTGAGCAGTTCTTC

J: TRBJ2-1
V: TRBV6-6
length: 14
size: once
D: TRBD2
CDR3: CASIIAGDYNEQFF
DNA: TGTGCCAGCATAATAGCGGGGGATTATAATGAGCAGTTCTTC

J: TRBJ2-7
V: TRBV7-9
length: 15
size: .
D: .
CDR3: CASSPISGEGVEQYF
DNA: TGTGCCAGCAGCCCAATTAGCGGAGAAGGAGTCGAGCAGTACTTC